The 26 T cell receptor beta chains below all came from one sample that was sequenced in a study of shared clonotypes between healthy human individuals. Generated by immunoSEQ multiplex PCR, the TCRdb table keeps only in-frame clones and is missing some. Here the sample spans hundreds of thousands of clones, 95% being singletons. Naive-designated CD8 cells lacked CD45RO, were positively enriched for CCR7, and omitted terminally differentiated effector memory CD45RA+ cells. The sample comprised naive CD8+ T cells sorted from blood. All receptors derive from a young woman in good health.

This clone showed up just once. The chain joins TRBV9 to TRBJ2-1, with a possible D match to TRBD2 (5 bases). The V gene's germline CDR1 is SGDLS and CDR2 YYNGEE. The CDR3 covers 16 residues. Trimming removed 0 bases from V and 0 bases from J, with 10 bases in between. CDR3: CASSVVEADSYNEQFF. CDR3 coding DNA: TGTGCCAGCAGCGTAGTGGAAGCGGACTCCTACAATGAGCAGTTCTTC.

The rearrangement uses TRBV19 and TRBJ2-2; D is undetermined. V lost 5 bases to trimming and J lost 3 bases, with 4 bases between them. Germline CDR1 reads LNHDA; CDR2 reads SQIVND (reference sequence). The CDR3 length is 12 residues. The CDR3 nucleotides read TGTGCCAGTAGTGAATACACCGGGGAGCTGTTTTTT. This gives the protein CASSEYTGELFF.

The V gene is TRBV6-5, the J gene TRBJ2-5; no clear D. The V and J ends lost 0 bases and 7 bases respectively, with 9 bases between them. The CDR3 loop spans 13 amino acids. Per germline, CDR1 MNHEY and CDR2 SVGAGI. The CDR3 DNA reads as TGTGCCAGCAGTTACTCTCCCAGTGGGACCCAGTACTTC. Protein sequence: CASSYSPSGTQYF.

The J gene is TRBJ2-1, the V gene TRBV28, with D perhaps TRBD2 (5 bases). Germline V gene sequence: CDR1 MDHEN, CDR2 SYDVKM. The CDR3 consists of 13 residues. The germline V and J ends were trimmed by 2 bases and 9 bases, with 11 bases remaining between them. The CDR3 is CASSLGSLAEQFF. The DNA of the CDR3 is TGTGCCAGCAGTTTAGGATCCCTAGCTGAGCAGTTCTTC.

The chain couples TRBV13 to TRBJ2-4; 7 bases line up with TRBD2. Looked up from germline, CDR1 is PRHDT and CDR2 is FYEKMQ (reference sequence). V trimming: 3 bases; J trimming: 4 bases; junction bases outside the gene matches: 3. The CDR3 totals 14 residues. CDR3: CASSFRGSKNIQYF. The CDR3 nucleotides are TGTGCCAGCAGCTTTCGCGGGAGTAAAAACATTCAGTACTTC.

The CDR3 coding sequence is TGTGCCAGCAGACCCGGACTAGCGGGAGGGAATTCCTACAATGAGCAGTTCTTC. It codes for CASRPGLAGGNSYNEQFF. V gene TRBV27 combines with J gene TRBJ2-1, with 15 bases identical to TRBD2. The V and J ends lost 6 bases and 1 base, in that order; junction bases with no gene match: 7. Germline V lookup: CDR1 MNHEY, CDR2 SMNVEV (reference sequence). CDR3 length equals 18 residues.

The CDR3 spells CASSLGDEIQRNEQFF. The CDR3 DNA follows: TGTGCCAGCAGCTTAGGCGACGAGATTCAGAGGAATGAGCAGTTCTTC. V and J are TRBV7-9 and TRBJ2-1; no definite D call. CDR3 length: 16 amino acids. The V gene's germline CDR1 is SEHNR and CDR2 FQNEAQ (reference sequence). The V and J ends lost 1 base and 7 bases respectively, with 17 bases between them.

V usage is TRBV6-1 and J usage is TRBJ1-2, with D perhaps TRBD1 (5 bases). This CDR3 contains 13 residues. The germline V gene encodes CDR1 MNHNS and CDR2 SASEGT. V was cut by 1 base and J by 10 bases, with 13 bases left in between. The CDR3, as DNA: TGTGCCAGCAGTGAAGTGAGGGGTCAAGACTACACCTTC. It specifies CASSEVRGQDYTF.

Written as DNA, the CDR3 is TGTGCCAGCAGCTTAGGATTTGAGCTAGCGGCCCCGGATGAGCAGTTCTTC. Protein sequence: CASSLGFELAAPDEQFF. This rearrangement joins TRBV7-9 to TRBJ2-1; 7 bases are shared with TRBD2. Germline assignment: CDR1 SEHNR and CDR2 FQNEAQ (reference sequence). The CDR3 consists of 17 residues. V shed 1 base, J shed 8 bases, and the junction held 14 bases outside the gene matches.

The V call is TRBV5-6, the J call TRBJ2-5; D is unresolved. CDR1 is SGHDT and CDR2 is YYEEEE in the germline V gene. This CDR3 is built from 15 residues. V was pared by 0 bases and J by 6 bases, with 15 bases between. CDR3 sequence (DNA): TGTGCCAGCAGCTTGGGCGATGGCAGGCTTAAGACCCAGTACTTC. Translated, it gives CASSLGDGRLKTQYF. Drawing the rest from reference TRBV5-6 and TRBJ2-5, the complete variable domain is DAGVTQSPTHLIKTRGQQVTLRCSPKSGHDTVSWYQQALGQGPQFIFQYYEEEERQRGNFPDRFSGHQFPNYSSELNVNALLLGDSALYLCASSLGDGRLKTQYFGPGTRLLVL.

This clone occurred once. The chain links TRBV27 to TRBJ2-5; 8 bases agree with TRBD2. The CDR3 length is 15 residues. Germline values: CDR1 MNHEY, CDR2 SMNVEV (reference sequence). The V gene end was trimmed by 8 bases and the J gene end by 7 bases; junction bases not matched to a gene: 15. CDR3 amino acids: CASAAMIAGPGTQYF. For the CDR3, the DNA is TGTGCCAGCGCCGCCATGATAGCGGGGCCCGGGACCCAGTACTTC.

V usage is TRBV6-6 and J usage is TRBJ1-4; no reliable D call. The CDR3 runs 14 residues. Per germline, CDR1 MNHNY and CDR2 SVGAGI (reference sequence). The V and J ends lost 2 bases and 4 bases respectively, with 8 bases between them. The chain's CDR3 is CASSYVEFNEKLFF. In nucleotides, the CDR3 is TGTGCCAGCAGTTACGTGGAGTTTAATGAAAAACTGTTTTTT.

The V call is TRBV29-1, the J call TRBJ2-1; TRBD2 matches at 8 bases. The germline V gene encodes CDR1 SQVTM and CDR2 ANQGSEA. CDR3 length: 12 amino acids. Trimming took 6 bases from V and 8 from J; bases not matched to a gene: 6. CDR3 sequence reads: CSVNSAGDEQFF. The CDR3 DNA follows: TGCAGCGTAAACTCAGCGGGGGATGAGCAGTTCTTC.

This chain uses TRBV4-1 with TRBJ1-5, with D possibly being TRBD1 (6 bases). Trimming removed 3 bases at V and 3 bases at J, with 12 bases between. The CDR3 is 15 residues long. Per germline, CDR1 MGHRA and CDR2 YSYEKL. The CDR3 reads CASSQSGGLNQPQHF. In DNA, the CDR3 is TGCGCCAGCAGCCAGTCCGGGGGCCTCAATCAGCCCCAGCATTTT.

The chain joins TRBV6-5 to TRBJ1-1; maybe TRBD1 (6 bases). CDR3 length equals 12 residues. Trimming stripped 10 bases from V and 2 bases from J, with 11 bases between. Per the germline V gene, CDR1 is MNHEY and CDR2 is SVGAGI. The CDR3 protein is CAIGGLNTEAFF. The CDR3 DNA is TGTGCCATCGGGGGCCTAAACACTGAAGCTTTCTTT.

This clone was seen just once. The CDR3 sequence: CASSSDREAIQYF. The CDR3 nucleotides read TGTGCCAGCAGTTCCGACAGGGAGGCCATTCAGTACTTC. The chain employs TRBV7-9 and TRBJ2-4; tentative D call: TRBD1 (7 bases). CDR3 length: 13 amino acids. CDR1 and CDR2 from the germline V gene are SEHNR and FQNEAQ (reference sequence). V lost 6 bases and J 9 bases, leaving 15 bases between the germline ends.

The CDR3 nucleotides are TGTGCCAGCAGCCAAGAAACCCTTCGAGCGGGAGGGGGAATCGGGGAGCTGTTTTTT. The encoded protein is CASSQETLRAGGGIGELFF. The gene calls are TRBV4-2 and TRBJ2-2; 10 positions agree with TRBD2. V was pared by 0 bases and J by 7 bases, with 14 bases of the junction left unmatched. The CDR3 spans 19 residues. Germline CDR1 and CDR2: LGHNA and YNFKEQ.

The chain joins TRBV7-9 to TRBJ2-1, with D hard to call. V lost 6 bases and J 12 bases, leaving 15 bases between the germline ends. The germline gives CDR1 SEHNR, CDR2 FQNEAQ (reference sequence). The CDR3 has 12 amino acids. As DNA, the CDR3 is TGTGCCAGCAGGGCCCCGGACCTACCGCAGTTCTTC. As protein: CASRAPDLPQFF.

CDR3 region: CASRKGFSNQPQHF. Here the CDR3 DNA reads TGTGCCAGCAGGAAGGGGTTTAGCAATCAGCCCCAGCATTTT. The chain uses TRBV28 and TRBJ1-5; D may be TRBD1 (5 bases). V lost 6 bases to trimming and J lost 0 bases, with 9 bases between them. CDR3 length equals 14 residues. The germline V gene has CDR1 MDHEN and CDR2 SYDVKM.

This clone is a singleton in its sample. V is TRBV30 and J is TRBJ2-3; 8 nucleotides line up with TRBD1. The CDR3 sequence is 14 residues long. Losses at the gene ends were 2 bases for V and 4 bases for J; bases not matched to a gene: 5. Germline CDR1 is GTSNPN and CDR2 is SVGIG (reference sequence). CDR3 in amino acids: CAWSRGQGADTQYF. For the CDR3, the DNA is TGTGCCTGGAGTAGAGGACAGGGTGCAGATACGCAGTATTTT.

V is TRBV5-1 and J is TRBJ2-7; 10 positions match TRBD2. The length of the CDR3 is 16 residues. Trimming removed 4 bases from V and 1 base from J; junction bases left unmatched: 8. CDR1 and CDR2 from the germline V gene are SGHRS and YFSETQ. The CDR3 sequence is CASSPTSGAVSYEQYF. CDR3 sequence (DNA): TGCGCCAGCAGCCCAACTAGCGGGGCGGTGTCCTACGAGCAGTACTTC.

This clone was counted a single time. The chain links TRBV5-8 to TRBJ2-1; 10 bases are a match to TRBD2. The trim removed 1 base at V and 7 bases at J, leaving 5 bases unmatched. Germline CDR1 reads SGHTS; CDR2 reads YDEGEE. CDR3 length: 15 residues. In DNA, the CDR3 is TGTGCCAGCAGCTTGCACAGCGGGAGGGCTAATGAGCAGTTCTTC. Its translation: CASSLHSGRANEQFF. Filled out from reference TRBV5-8 and TRBJ2-1, the complete variable domain reads EAGVTQSPTHLIKTRGQQATLRCSPISGHTSVYWYQQALGLGLQFLLWYDEGEERNRGNFPPRFSGRQFPNYSSELNVNALELEDSALYLCASSLHSGRANEQFFGPGTRLTVL.

Notes on this clone: This sample also contains other DNA sequences that code for the same CDR3. The CDR3 DNA reads as TGCAGCGTTGAAGGACTCTCCTACGAGCAGTACTTC. Its translation is CSVEGLSYEQYF. The chain recombines TRBV29-1 with TRBJ2-7; D is unclear. There are 12 residues in the CDR3. The ends were cut back, 1 base at V and 0 bases at J, with 4 bases in the middle. The germline gives CDR1 SQVTM, CDR2 ANQGSEA.

This clone was seen just once. The V gene is TRBV29-1, the J gene TRBJ2-1; the D is unclear. The CDR3 is 13 residues long. Germline V gene lookup returns CDR1 SQVTM and CDR2 ANQGSEA. V dropped 4 bases and J dropped 2 bases, with 9 bases sitting between them. Here the CDR3 DNA reads TGCAGCGTTGGGCGGTCCCCCTACAATGAGCAGTTCTTC. Translated, it gives CSVGRSPYNEQFF.

V is TRBV15 and J is TRBJ2-1; 7 nucleotides align to TRBD2. Germline V gives CDR1 LNHNV, CDR2 YYDKDF (reference sequence). Germline trimming cut 2 bases from V and 6 bases from J; bases unmatched to any gene: 7. CDR3 length: 15 amino acids. The CDR3 DNA reads as TGTGCCACCAGCAGATCCGGGGCGGGAGCCAATGAGCAGTTCTTC. Amino acid sequence: CATSRSGAGANEQFF.

This chain joins TRBV7-5 and TRBJ1-1; the table gives TRBD1 as D, unverified against the DNA. TRBV7-5 is tagged as a pseudogene. The CDR3 loop spans 14 amino acids. CDR3: CVRSLPGHISEAFF. DNA of the CDR3: TGTGTCAGAAGCTTACCAGGACATATCTCTGAAGCTTTCTTT.